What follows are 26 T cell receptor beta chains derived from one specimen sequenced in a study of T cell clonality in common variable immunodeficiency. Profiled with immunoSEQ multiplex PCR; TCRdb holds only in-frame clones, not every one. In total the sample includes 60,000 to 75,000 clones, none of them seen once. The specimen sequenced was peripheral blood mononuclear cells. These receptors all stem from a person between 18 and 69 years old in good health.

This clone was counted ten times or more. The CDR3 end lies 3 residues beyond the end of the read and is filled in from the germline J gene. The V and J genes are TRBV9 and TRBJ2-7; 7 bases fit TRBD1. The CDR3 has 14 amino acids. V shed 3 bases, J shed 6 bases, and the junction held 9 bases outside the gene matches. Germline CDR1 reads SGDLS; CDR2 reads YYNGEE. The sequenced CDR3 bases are TGTGCCAGCAGCGCCCAGGCAGGGGGATTCGAG. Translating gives CASSAQAGGFE. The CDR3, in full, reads CASSAQAGGFEQYF.

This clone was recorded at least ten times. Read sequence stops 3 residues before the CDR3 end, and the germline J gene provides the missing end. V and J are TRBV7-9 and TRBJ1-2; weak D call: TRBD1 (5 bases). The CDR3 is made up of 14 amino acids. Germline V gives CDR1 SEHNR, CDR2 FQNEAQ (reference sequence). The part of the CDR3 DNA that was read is TGTGCCAGCAGCTCCGCCCTGCAGGGTTACGGC. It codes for CASSSALQGYG. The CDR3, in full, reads CASSSALQGYGYTF.

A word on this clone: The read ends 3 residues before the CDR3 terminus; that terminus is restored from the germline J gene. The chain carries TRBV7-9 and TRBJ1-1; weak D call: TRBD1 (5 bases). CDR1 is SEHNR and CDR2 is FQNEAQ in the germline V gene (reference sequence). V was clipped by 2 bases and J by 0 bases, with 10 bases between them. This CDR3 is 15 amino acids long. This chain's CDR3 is CASSLWRGLNTEAFF. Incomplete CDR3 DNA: TGTGCCAGCAGCTTATGGCGGGGCCTGAACACTGAA.

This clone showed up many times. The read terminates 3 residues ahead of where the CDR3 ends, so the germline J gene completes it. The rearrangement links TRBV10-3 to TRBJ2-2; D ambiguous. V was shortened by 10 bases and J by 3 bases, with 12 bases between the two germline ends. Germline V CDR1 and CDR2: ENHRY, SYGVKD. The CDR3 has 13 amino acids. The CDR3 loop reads CATRRGDTGELFF. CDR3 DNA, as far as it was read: TGTGCCACCAGACGAGGTGACACCGGGGAG.

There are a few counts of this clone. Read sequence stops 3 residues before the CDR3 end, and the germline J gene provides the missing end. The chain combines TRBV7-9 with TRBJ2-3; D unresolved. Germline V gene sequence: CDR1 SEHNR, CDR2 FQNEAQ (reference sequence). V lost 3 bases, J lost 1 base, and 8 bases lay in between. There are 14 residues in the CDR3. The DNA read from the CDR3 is TGTGCCAGCAGCTTTTCAGGAGGCACAGATACG. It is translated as CASSFSGGTDT. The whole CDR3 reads CASSFSGGTDTQYF.

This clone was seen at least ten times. CDR3 DNA (partial): TGTGCCAGCAGTGCCGCCAGGGGATTTGAG. Protein product: CASSAARGFE. In full, the CDR3 reads CASSAARGFEQFF. The V and J genes are TRBV6-1 and TRBJ2-1; D may be TRBD1 (6 bases). The sequenced fragment ends 3 residues before the CDR3 boundary, so the rest is inferred from the germline J gene. This CDR3 is built from 13 residues. Germline CDR1 MNHNS, CDR2 SASEGT. The V and J ends lost 4 bases and 9 bases respectively, with 13 bases between them.

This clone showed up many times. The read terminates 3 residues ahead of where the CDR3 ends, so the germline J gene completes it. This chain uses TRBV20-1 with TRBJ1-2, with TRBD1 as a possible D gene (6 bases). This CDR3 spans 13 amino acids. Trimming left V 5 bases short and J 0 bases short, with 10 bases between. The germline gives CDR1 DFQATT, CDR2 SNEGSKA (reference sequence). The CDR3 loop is CSAVDRTNYGYTF. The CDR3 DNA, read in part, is TGCAGTGCTGTGGACAGAACTAACTATGGC.

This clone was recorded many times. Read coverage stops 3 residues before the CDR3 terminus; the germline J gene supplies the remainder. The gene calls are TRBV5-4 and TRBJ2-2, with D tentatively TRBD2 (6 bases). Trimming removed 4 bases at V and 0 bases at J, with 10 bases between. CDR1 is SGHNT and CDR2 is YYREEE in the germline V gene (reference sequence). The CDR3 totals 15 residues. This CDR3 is CASSPGLSNTGELFF. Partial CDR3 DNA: TGTGCCAGCAGCCCGGGACTCTCGAACACCGGGGAG.

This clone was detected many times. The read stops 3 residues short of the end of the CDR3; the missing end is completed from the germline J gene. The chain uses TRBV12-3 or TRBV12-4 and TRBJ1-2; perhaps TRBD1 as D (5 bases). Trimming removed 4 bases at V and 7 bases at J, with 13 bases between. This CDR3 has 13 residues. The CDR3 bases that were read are TGTGCCAGCAGTTCGGGCAGGGTTAGTGGC. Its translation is CASSSGRVSG. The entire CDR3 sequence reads CASSSGRVSGYTF.

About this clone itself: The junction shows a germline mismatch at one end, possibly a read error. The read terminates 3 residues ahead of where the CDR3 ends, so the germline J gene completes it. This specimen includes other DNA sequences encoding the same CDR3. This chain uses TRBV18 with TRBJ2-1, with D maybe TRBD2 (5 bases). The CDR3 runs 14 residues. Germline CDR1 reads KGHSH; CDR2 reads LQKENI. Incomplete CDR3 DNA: TGCGCCAGCTCAATATCCACTAGGGACAATGAG. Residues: CASSISTRDNE. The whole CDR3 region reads CASSISTRDNEQFF. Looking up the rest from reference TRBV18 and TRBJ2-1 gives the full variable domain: NAGVMQNPRHLVRRRGQEARLRCSPMKGHSHVYWYRQLPEEGLKFMVYLQKENIIDESGMPKERFSAEFPKEGPSILRIQQVVRGDSAAYFCASSISTRDNEQFFGPGTRLTVL.

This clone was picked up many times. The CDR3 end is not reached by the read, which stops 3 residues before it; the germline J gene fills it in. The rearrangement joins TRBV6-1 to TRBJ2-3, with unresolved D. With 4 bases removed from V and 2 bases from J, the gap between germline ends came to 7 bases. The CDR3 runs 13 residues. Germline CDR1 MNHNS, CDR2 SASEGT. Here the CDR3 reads CASSGLDTDTQYF. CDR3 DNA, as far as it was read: TGTGCCAGCAGTGGACTGGACACAGATACG.

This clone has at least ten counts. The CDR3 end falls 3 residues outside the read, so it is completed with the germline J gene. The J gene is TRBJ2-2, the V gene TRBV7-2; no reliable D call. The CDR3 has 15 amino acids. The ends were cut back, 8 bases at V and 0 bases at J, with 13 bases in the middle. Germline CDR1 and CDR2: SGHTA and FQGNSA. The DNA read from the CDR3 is TGTGCCAGCGCTCGGCGGCGAACGAACACCGGGGAG. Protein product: CASARRRTNTGE. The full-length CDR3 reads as CASARRRTNTGELFF.

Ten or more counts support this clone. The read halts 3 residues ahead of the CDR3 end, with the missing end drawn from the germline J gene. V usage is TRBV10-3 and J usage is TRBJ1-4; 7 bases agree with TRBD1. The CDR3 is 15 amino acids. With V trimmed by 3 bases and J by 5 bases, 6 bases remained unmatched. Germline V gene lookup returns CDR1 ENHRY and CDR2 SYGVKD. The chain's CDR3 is CAISDSTGPNEKLFF. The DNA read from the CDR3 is TGTGCCATCAGTGACTCGACAGGGCCCAATGAAAAA.

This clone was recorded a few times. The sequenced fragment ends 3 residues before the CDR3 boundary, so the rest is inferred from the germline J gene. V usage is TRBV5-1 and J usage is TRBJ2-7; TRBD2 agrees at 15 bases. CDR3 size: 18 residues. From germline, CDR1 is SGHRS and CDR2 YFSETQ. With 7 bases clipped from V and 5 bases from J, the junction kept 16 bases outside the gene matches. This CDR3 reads CASALKGLAGGAPDEQYF. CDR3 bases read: TGCGCCAGCGCCTTAAAGGGACTAGCGGGAGGTGCCCCGGACGAG.

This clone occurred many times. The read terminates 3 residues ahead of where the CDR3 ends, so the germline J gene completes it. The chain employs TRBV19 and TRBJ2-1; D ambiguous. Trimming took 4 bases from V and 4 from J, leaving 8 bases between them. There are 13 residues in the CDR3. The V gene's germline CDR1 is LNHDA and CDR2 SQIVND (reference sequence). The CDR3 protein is CASSRDRYNEQFF. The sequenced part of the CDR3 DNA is TGTGCCAGTAGTAGAGACCGTTACAATGAG.

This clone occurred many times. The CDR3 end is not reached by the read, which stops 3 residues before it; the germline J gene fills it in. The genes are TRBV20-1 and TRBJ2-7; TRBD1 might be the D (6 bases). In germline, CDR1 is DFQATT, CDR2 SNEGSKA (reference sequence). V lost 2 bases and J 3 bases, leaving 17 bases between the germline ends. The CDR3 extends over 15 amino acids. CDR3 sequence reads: CSARIDRSQIYEQYF. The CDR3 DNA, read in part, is TGCAGTGCTAGAATCGACAGGTCCCAAATCTACGAG.

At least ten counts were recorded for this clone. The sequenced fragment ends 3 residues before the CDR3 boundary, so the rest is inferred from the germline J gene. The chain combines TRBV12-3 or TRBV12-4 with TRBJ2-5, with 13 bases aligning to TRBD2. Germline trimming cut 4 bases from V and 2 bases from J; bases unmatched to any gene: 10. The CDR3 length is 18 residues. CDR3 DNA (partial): TGTGCCAGCAGTTCAAGGACTAGCGGGAGAGTGAGGCAAGAGACC. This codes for CASSSRTSGRVRQET. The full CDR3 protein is CASSSRTSGRVRQETQYF.

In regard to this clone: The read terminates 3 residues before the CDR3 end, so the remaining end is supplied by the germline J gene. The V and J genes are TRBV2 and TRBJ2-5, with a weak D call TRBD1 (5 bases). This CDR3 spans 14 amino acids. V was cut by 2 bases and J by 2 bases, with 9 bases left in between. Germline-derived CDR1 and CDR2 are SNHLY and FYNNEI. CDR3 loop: CASSERQSQETQYF. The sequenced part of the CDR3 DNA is TGTGCCAGCAGTGAAAGACAGAGTCAAGAGACC.

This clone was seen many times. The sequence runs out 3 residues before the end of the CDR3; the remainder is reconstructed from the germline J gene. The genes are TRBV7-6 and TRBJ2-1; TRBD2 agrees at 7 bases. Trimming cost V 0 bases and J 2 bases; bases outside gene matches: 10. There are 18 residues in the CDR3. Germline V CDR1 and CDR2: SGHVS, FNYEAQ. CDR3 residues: CASSLALASGTTYNEQFF. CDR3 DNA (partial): TGTGCCAGCAGCTTAGCGCTGGCTAGCGGAACAACCTACAATGAG.

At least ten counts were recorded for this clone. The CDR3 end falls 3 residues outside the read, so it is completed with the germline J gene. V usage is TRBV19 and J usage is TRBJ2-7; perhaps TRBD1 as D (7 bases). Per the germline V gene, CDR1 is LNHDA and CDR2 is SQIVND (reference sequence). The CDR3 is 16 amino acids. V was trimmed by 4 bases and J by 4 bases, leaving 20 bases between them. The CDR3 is CASSSYDRVRGYEQYF. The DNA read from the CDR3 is TGTGCCAGTAGTAGCTACGACAGGGTTCGGGGGTACGAG.

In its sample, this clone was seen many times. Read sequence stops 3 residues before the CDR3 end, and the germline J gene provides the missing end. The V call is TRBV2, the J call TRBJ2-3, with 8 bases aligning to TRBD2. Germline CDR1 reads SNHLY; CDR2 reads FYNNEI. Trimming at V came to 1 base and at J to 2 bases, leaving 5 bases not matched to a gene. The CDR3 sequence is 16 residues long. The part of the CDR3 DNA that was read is TGTGCCAGCAGTGAAGGTAGCGGGAACCCCACAGATACG. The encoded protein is CASSEGSGNPTDT. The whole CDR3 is CASSEGSGNPTDTQYF.

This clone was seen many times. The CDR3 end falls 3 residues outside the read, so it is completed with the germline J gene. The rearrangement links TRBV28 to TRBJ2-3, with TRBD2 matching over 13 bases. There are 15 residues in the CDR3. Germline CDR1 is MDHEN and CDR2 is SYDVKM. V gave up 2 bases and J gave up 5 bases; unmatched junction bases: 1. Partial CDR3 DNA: TGTGCCAGCAGTTTAGGGACTAGCGGGAAAGATACG. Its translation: CASSLGTSGKDT. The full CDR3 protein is CASSLGTSGKDTQYF.

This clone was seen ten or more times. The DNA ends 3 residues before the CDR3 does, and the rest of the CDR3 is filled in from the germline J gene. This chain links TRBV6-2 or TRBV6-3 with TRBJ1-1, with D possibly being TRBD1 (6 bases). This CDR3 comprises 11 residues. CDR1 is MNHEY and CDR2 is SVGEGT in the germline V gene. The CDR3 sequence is CASSWGTEAFF. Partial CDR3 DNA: TGTGCCAGCAGTTGGGGGACAGAA.

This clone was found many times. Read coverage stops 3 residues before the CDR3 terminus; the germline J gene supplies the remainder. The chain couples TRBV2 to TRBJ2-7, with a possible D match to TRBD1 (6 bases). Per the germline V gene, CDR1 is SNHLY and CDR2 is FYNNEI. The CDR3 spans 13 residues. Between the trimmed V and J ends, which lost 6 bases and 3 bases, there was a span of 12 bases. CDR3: CASSTDSVYEQYF. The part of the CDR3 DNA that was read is TGTGCCAGCAGCACGGACAGTGTCTACGAG. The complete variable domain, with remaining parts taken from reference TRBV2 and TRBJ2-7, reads EPEVTQTPSHQVTQMGQEVILRCVPISNHLYFYWYRQILGQKVEFLVSFYNNEISEKSEIFDDQFSVERPDGSNFTLKIRSTKLEDSAMYFCASSTDSVYEQYFGPGTRLTVT.

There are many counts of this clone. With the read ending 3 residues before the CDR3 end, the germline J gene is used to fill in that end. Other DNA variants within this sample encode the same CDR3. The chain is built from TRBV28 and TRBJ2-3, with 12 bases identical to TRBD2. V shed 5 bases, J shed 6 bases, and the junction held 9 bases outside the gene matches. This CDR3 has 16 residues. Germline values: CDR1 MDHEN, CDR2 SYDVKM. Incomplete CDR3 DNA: TGTGCCAGCAGTCCATCCGGGACTAGCGGGTTGGATACG. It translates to CASSPSGTSGLDT. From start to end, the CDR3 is CASSPSGTSGLDTQYF.

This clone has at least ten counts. CDR3 loop: CSARKIGLAGVHEQYF. The CDR3 bases that were read are TGCAGTGCCAGGAAAATAGGACTAGCGGGAGTTCACGAG. The chain combines TRBV20-1 with TRBJ2-7; TRBD2 matches at 13 bases. The CDR3 end falls 3 residues outside the read, so it is completed with the germline J gene. Germline CDR1 is DFQATT and CDR2 is SNEGSKA (reference sequence). The CDR3 runs to 16 residues. With 6 bases clipped from V and 5 bases from J, the junction kept 13 bases outside the gene matches.